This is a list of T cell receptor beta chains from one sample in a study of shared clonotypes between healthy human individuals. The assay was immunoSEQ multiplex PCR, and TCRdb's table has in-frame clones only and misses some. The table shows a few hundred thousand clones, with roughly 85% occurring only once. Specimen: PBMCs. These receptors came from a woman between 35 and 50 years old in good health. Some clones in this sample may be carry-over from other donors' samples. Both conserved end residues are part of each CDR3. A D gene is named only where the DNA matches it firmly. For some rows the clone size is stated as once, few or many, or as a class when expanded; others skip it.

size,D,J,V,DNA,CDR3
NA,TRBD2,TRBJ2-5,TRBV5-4,TGTGCCAGCAACTTGGGAGCTAGCGGGACGGGGGGAGAGACCCAGTACTTC,CASNLGASGTGGETQYF
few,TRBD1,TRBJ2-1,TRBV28,TGTGCCACCACAGGGGTTCGGGCCTACAATGAGCAGTTCTTC,CATTGVRAYNEQFF
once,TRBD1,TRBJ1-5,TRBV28,TGTGCCAGCAGCCCCACCGGGACAGGGAAAAGCAATCAGCCCCAGCATTTT,CASSPTGTGKSNQPQHF
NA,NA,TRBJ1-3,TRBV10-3,TGTGCCATCACTGGGCAGCGGAGGAACACCATATATTTT,CAITGQRRNTIYF
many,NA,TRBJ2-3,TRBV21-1,TGTGCCAGCAGCATGGGACTAGAGGGCACAGATACGCAGTATTTT,CASSMGLEGTDTQYF
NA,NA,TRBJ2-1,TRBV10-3,TGTGCCACCTTTGGCGGAGGGGCGTACAATGAGCAGTTCTTC,CATFGGGAYNEQFF
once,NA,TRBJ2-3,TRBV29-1,TGCAGCGTGGAGAGCTGCTTCACAGATACGCAGTATTTT,CSVESCFTDTQYF
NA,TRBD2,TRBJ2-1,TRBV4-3,TGCGCCAGCAGCCAAGTTGAACTAGCGGGAGTATACGGGTCCTACAATGAGCAGTTCTTC,CASSQVELAGVYGSYNEQFF
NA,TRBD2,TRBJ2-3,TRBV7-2,TGTGCCAGCAGCGCCCTTAGCGGGAGAGGCGATACGCAGTATTTT,CASSALSGRGDTQYF
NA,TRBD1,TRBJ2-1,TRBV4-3,TGCGCCAGCGCTACCCGGACAGGGGTAAATGAGCAGTTCTTC,CASATRTGVNEQFF
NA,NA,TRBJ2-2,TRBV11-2,TGTGCCAGCAGCTTTCATCCTGGTCTTGGGGGGAACACCGGGGAGCTGTTTTTT,CASSFHPGLGGNTGELFF
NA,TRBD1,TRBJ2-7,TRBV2,TGTGCCAGCAGTCCCATCCCGGGACAGCCTTACGAGCAGTACTTC,CASSPIPGQPYEQYF
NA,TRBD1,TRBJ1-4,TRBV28,TGTAAACCGGGACAGGGGATGAAGGAAAAACTGTTTTTT,CKPGQGMKEKLFF
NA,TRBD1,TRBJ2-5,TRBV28,TGTGCCAGCAGTTTACTTTACAGGGGGTTGGAAGAGACCCAGTACTTC,CASSLLYRGLEETQYF
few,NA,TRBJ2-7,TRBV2,TGTGCCAGCAGTTTTTTCGGGAGCTCCTACGAGCAGTACTTC,CASSFFGSSYEQYF
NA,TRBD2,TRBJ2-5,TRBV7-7,TGTGCTAGCAGCCCGGGACTAGCAATTCTTGAGACCCAGTACTTC,CASSPGLAILETQYF
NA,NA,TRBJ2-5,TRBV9,TGTGCCAGCAGCGAACAGGGCACCGAGACCCAGTACTTC,CASSEQGTETQYF
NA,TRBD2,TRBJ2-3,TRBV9,TGTGCCAGCAGCGGGCTAGCGGGAGTGGCAGATACGCAGTATTTT,CASSGLAGVADTQYF
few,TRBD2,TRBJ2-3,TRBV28,TGTGCCAGCAAAAGGACTAGCGGGAGGCCCACAGATACGCAGTATTTT,CASKRTSGRPTDTQYF
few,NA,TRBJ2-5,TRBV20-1,TGCAGTGTCCCCTACCAAGAGACCCAGTACTTC,CSVPYQETQYF
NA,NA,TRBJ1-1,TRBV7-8,TGTGCCAGCAGACCGGGGGGGTTGGGAACTGAAGCTTTCTTT,CASRPGGLGTEAFF
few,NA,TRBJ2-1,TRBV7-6,TGTGCCAGCAGCTTAGGGGACCCTAGGAATGAGCAGTTCTTC,CASSLGDPRNEQFF
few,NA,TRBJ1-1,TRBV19,TGTGCCAGTACTAACACAGGGAGGGGGACTGAAGCTTTCTTT,CASTNTGRGTEAFF
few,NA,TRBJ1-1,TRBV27,TGTGCCAGCAGTTTATGGGGAGGGGTGAACACTGAAGCTTTCTTT,CASSLWGGVNTEAFF
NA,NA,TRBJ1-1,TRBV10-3,TGTGCCATCACCGAACAGGGTGCCCTTACAATGAACACTGAAGCTTTCTTT,CAITEQGALTMNTEAFF
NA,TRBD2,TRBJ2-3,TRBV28,TGTGCCAGCAGTCATCCTAGCGGGAGGGGCACAGATACGCAGTATTTT,CASSHPSGRGTDTQYF
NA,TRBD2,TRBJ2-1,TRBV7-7,TGTGCTAGCAGCAGACTAGCGGAAGCCGAGGAGCAGTTCTTC,CASSRLAEAEEQFF
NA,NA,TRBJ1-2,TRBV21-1,TGTGCCAGCAAAATATTGGGCAGAGTTCGAGCTAACTATGGCTACACCTTC,CASKILGRVRANYGYTF
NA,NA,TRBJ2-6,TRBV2,TGTGCCAGCAGTGAAGCGCTTCTGGGGGCCAACGTCCTGACTTTC,CASSEALLGANVLTF
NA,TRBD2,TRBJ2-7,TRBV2,TGTGCCAGCAGCCTGGGACTAGAGGTCGAGCAGTACTTC,CASSLGLEVEQYF
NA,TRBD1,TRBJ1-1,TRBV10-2,TGCGCCAGCAGACCAGGACAGGGTGAAGCTTTCTTT,CASRPGQGEAFF
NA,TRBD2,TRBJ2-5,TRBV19,TGTGCCAGCAAGAGGACTAGCGGGCCCCAAGAGACCCAGTACTTC,CASKRTSGPQETQYF
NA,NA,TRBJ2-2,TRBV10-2,TGCGCCAGCAGTGAGTCAAGAAACACCGGGGAGCTGTTTTTT,CASSESRNTGELFF
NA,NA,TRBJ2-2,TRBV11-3,TGTGCCAGCAGCTTAGATGGAGAGACAACGAACACCGGGGAGCTGTTTTTT,CASSLDGETTNTGELFF
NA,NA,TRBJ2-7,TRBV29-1,TGCAGCGTGAGACAGTCCTACGAGCAGTACTTC,CSVRQSYEQYF
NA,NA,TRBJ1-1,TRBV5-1,TGCGCCAGCAGCTTGGTAAGGGCCACTGAAGCTTTCTTT,CASSLVRATEAFF
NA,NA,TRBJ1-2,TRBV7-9,TGTGCCAGTACTCTTGGGGGGGCTCTTAAGTATGGCTACACCTTC,CASTLGGALKYGYTF
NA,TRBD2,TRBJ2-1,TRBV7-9,TGTGCCAGCAGCTTTGGCGGGAGCGCCTACAATGAGCAGTTCTTC,CASSFGGSAYNEQFF
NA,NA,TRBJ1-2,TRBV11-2,TGTGCCAGCAGCTTTAGTCGGGGGGCGGTTAGCTATGGCTACACCTTC,CASSFSRGAVSYGYTF
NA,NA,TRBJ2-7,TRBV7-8,TGTGCCAGCAGCTCTGTTATGGGTGAGCAGTACTTC,CASSSVMGEQYF
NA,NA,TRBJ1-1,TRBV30,TGTGCCTGGATATCAGAGAACACTGAAGCTTTCTTT,CAWISENTEAFF
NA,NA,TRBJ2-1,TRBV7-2,TGTGCCAGCAGCTTGCTCGGGACTCCCGGGAATGAGCAGTTCTTC,CASSLLGTPGNEQFF
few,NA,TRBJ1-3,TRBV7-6,TGTGCCAGCAGCTCCAGGCCCCTAGGGGGAAACACCATATATTTT,CASSSRPLGGNTIYF
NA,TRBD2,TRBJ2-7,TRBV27,TGTGCCAGCCGTTTTAGCGGGAGATTGACCTACGAGCAGTACTTC,CASRFSGRLTYEQYF